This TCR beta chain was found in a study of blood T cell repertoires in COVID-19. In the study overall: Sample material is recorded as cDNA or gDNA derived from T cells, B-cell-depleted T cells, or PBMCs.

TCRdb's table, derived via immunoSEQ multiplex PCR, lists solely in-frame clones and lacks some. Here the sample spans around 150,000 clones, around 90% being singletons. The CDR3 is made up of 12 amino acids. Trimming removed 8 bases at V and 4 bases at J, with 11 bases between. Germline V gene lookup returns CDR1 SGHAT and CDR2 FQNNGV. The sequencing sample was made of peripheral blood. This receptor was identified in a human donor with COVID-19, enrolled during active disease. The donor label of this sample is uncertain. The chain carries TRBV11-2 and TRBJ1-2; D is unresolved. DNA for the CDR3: TGTGCCAGCCTCTCCGGCGGCTATGGCTACACCTTC. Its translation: CASLSGGYGYTF.